A single sample is the source of the 22 T cell receptor beta chains below, sequenced in a study of OX40 agonist ivuxolimab in advanced cancers. Produced via immunoSEQ multiplex PCR; TCRdb's table is partial and in-frame only. The sample shows 70,000 to 95,000 clones, 65% to 85% of them seen only once. The sample here was CD4+ or CD8+ T cells sorted from blood, taken in a trial of the OX40 agonist ivuxolimab. These receptors originate from an adult with an advanced solid tumor such as melanoma, head and neck, liver or kidney cancer.

V and J are TRBV6-5 and TRBJ2-6; D uncertain. Germline V gives CDR1 MNHEY, CDR2 SVGAGI. Trimming cost V 7 bases and J 4 bases, with 14 bases left between them. The CDR3 sequence is 15 residues long. In DNA, the CDR3 is TGTGCCAGCAAGCCGGGCGAGCAGGGGGCCAACGTCCTGACTTTC. Translated: CASKPGEQGANVLTF.

The sample holds a few counts of this clone. The chain is built from TRBV4-1 and TRBJ1-1; no firm D call. Germline-derived CDR1 and CDR2 are MGHRA and YSYEKL. This CDR3 contains 13 residues. V was clipped by 4 bases and J by 1 base, with 7 bases between them. The DNA of the CDR3 is TGCGCCAGCAGCCGAGAAGGGAACACTGAAGCTTTCTTT. It codes for CASSREGNTEAFF.

V and J are TRBV5-5 and TRBJ2-7; 10 nucleotides line up with TRBD2. Germline-derived CDR1 and CDR2 are SGHKS and YYEKEE (reference sequence). The V segment lost 1 base and the J segment 3 bases; nucleotides outside the gene matches: 7. The CDR3 has 16 residues. The CDR3 nucleotides read TGTGCCAGCAGCTTGATCAGCGGGGGGGCAAGCTACGAGCAGTACTTC. Protein: CASSLISGGASYEQYF. Supplemented by reference TRBV5-5 and TRBJ2-7, the full variable domain reads DAGVTQSPTHLIKTRGQQVTLRCSPISGHKSVSWYQQVLGQGPQFIFQYYEKEERGRGNFPDRFSARQFPNYSSELNVNALLLGDSALYLCASSLISGGASYEQYFGPGTRLTVT.

In DNA, the CDR3 is TGTGCCAGCAGCCTTGGACAGGGAACTGAAAAACTGTTTTTT. Encoded protein: CASSLGQGTEKLFF. The chain is built from TRBV6-6 and TRBJ1-4; 8 nucleotides match TRBD1. Germline V CDR1 and CDR2: MNHNY, SVGAGI (reference sequence). Losses at the gene ends were 6 bases for V and 7 bases for J; bases not matched to a gene: 7. The CDR3 consists of 14 residues.

The V call is TRBV30, the J call TRBJ2-2, with TRBD1 matching over 7 bases. Looked up from germline, CDR1 is GTSNPN and CDR2 is SVGIG (reference sequence). This CDR3 contains 14 residues. With V trimmed by 0 bases and J by 6 bases, 4 bases remained unmatched. The CDR3 bases are TGTGCCTGGAGTGTACGGCAGGGGGCCGGGGAGCTGTTTTTT. Translated: CAWSVRQGAGELFF.

This chain links TRBV21-1 with TRBJ1-6. TRBV21-1 corresponds to a pseudogene. The CDR3 is 18 residues long. CDR3 sequence reads: CASSKGGGHVSYNSPLHF. CDR3 nucleotides: TGTGCCAGCAGCAAAGGGGGAGGGCACGTCTCCTATAATTCACCCCTCCACTTT.

The V gene is TRBV18, the J gene TRBJ1-1, with 9 positions matching TRBD1. Trimming removed 6 bases from V and 4 bases from J; junction bases left unmatched: 6. Germline CDR1 and CDR2: KGHSH and LQKENI. The CDR3 contains 14 residues. The CDR3 protein is CASSPGQGTTEAFF. The CDR3 bases are TGTGCCAGCTCCCCGGGACAGGGTACCACTGAAGCTTTCTTT.

The V gene is TRBV15, the J gene TRBJ1-2; D is possibly TRBD1 (5 bases). The V end was cut by 1 base, the J end by 4 bases, with 10 bases between. This CDR3 comprises 14 residues. From germline, CDR1 is LNHNV and CDR2 YYDKDF (reference sequence). CDR3 coding DNA: TGTGCCACCAGCAGAGGGGACGGGGCCTATGGCTACACCTTC. Residues: CATSRGDGAYGYTF.

The rearrangement joins TRBV5-1 to TRBJ2-3, with TRBD1 matching over 10 bases. Germline V gene lookup returns CDR1 SGHRS and CDR2 YFSETQ. The CDR3 is 16 amino acids. Trimming at V came to 0 bases and at J to 4 bases, leaving 5 bases not matched to a gene. DNA for the CDR3: TGCGCCAGCAGCTTGGGACAGGGGGCGGTGGCAGATACGCAGTATTTT. Protein: CASSLGQGAVADTQYF.

The chain links TRBV19 to TRBJ2-3; 7 bases fit TRBD2. V gave up 0 bases and J gave up 5 bases; unmatched junction bases: 5. This CDR3 has 15 amino acids. The V gene's germline CDR1 is LNHDA and CDR2 SQIVND (reference sequence). CDR3 DNA: TGTGCCAGTAGTATAGAGGCGGGAGTACGAGATACGCAGTATTTT. It yields the protein CASSIEAGVRDTQYF.

This chain connects TRBV5-1 to TRBJ1-6; unclear D gene. This CDR3 spans 15 amino acids. Deletions cut 0 bases from V and 4 bases from J, with 8 bases between. Germline V gene sequence: CDR1 SGHRS, CDR2 YFSETQ. This chain's CDR3 is CASSLEGAYNSPLHF. For the CDR3, the DNA is TGCGCCAGCAGCTTGGAGGGAGCTTATAATTCACCCCTCCACTTT.

CDR3: CASRAGGADTQYF. The CDR3 nucleotides read TGTGCCAGCCGAGCGGGGGGGGCAGATACGCAGTATTTT. This chain uses TRBV6-4 with TRBJ2-3, with TRBD2 matching 10 bases. Per the germline V gene, CDR1 is MRHNA and CDR2 is SNTAGT. J lost 4 bases, V lost 8 bases, and 3 bases had no gene match. This CDR3 has 13 amino acids.

The V gene is TRBV5-1, the J gene TRBJ1-2; TRBD1 might be the D (6 bases). The CDR3 has 13 amino acids. Germline V CDR1 and CDR2: SGHRS, YFSETQ. The V gene lost 0 bases and the J gene lost 5 bases, with 8 bases spanning the gap. The CDR3 nucleotides read TGCGCCAGCAGCTTGGACAGGGAATATGGCTACACCTTC. It is translated as CASSLDREYGYTF.

V usage is TRBV7-6 and J usage is TRBJ2-1; weak D call: TRBD2 (6 bases). This CDR3 has 15 amino acids. CDR1 and CDR2 from the germline V gene are SGHVS and FNYEAQ. V dropped 2 bases and J dropped 4 bases, with 12 bases sitting between them. CDR3 region: CASSLSGQPYNEQFF. The CDR3 DNA sequence: TGTGCCAGCAGCTTAAGCGGGCAGCCTTACAATGAGCAGTTCTTC.

Only one count was recorded for this clone. CDR3 nucleotide sequence: TGTGCCAGCAGCTTAGATACCGGGGAGCTGTTTTTT. This codes for CASSLDTGELFF. V usage is TRBV11-3 and J usage is TRBJ2-2, with unresolved D. The CDR3 is made up of 12 amino acids. Germline V lookup: CDR1 SGHNT, CDR2 YENEEA. V was trimmed by 0 bases and J by 5 bases, leaving 1 base between them.

This chain uses TRBV10-2 with TRBJ2-5, with 8 bases matching TRBD2. Per the germline V gene, CDR1 is WSHSY and CDR2 is SAAADI. The CDR3 loop spans 13 amino acids. V lost 8 bases to trimming and J lost 2 bases; unmatched junction nucleotides: 4. This chain's CDR3 is CASRIAGQETQYF. The CDR3 nucleotides are TGCGCCAGCCGAATAGCGGGACAAGAGACCCAGTACTTC.

CDR3 DNA: TGTGCCAGCAGTCCACAAGTGCAAGAGCCCCAGCATTTT. Encoded protein: CASSPQVQEPQHF. The J gene is TRBJ1-5, the V gene TRBV6-6, with D unresolved. From germline, CDR1 is MNHNY and CDR2 SVGAGI (reference sequence). The CDR3 runs 13 residues. V was clipped by 5 bases and J by 8 bases, with 13 bases between them.

The J gene is TRBJ2-3, the V gene TRBV5-6; unclear D gene. V lost 4 bases and J 5 bases, leaving 5 bases between the germline ends. Germline assignment: CDR1 SGHDT and CDR2 YYEEEE. The CDR3 loop spans 11 amino acids. The CDR3 is CASSRQDTQYF. DNA for the CDR3: TGTGCCAGCAGCCGCCAAGATACGCAGTATTTT.

This chain links TRBV28 with TRBJ2-5, with 7 bases matching TRBD1. The germline CDR1 and CDR2 sequences are MDHEN and SYDVKM. J was trimmed by 1 base and V by 6 bases; bases with no gene match: 2. This CDR3 spans 13 amino acids. This CDR3 reads CASRDRFQETQYF. DNA for the CDR3: TGTGCCAGCAGGGACAGGTTCCAAGAGACCCAGTACTTC.

The rearrangement joins TRBV2 to TRBJ1-5, with D maybe TRBD1 (5 bases). Germline-derived CDR1 and CDR2 are SNHLY and FYNNEI. The V end lost 5 bases, the J end lost 7 bases, and 18 bases lay between the germline ends. The CDR3 runs 15 residues. CDR3 sequence: CASSPRSGIGQPQHF. The CDR3 region has the DNA TGTGCCAGCAGTCCGCGTTCAGGGATAGGGCAGCCCCAGCATTTT.

The V and J genes are TRBV28 and TRBJ1-5, with unresolved D. This CDR3 is 16 amino acids long. V shed 3 bases and J shed 1 base, with 13 bases lying between them. Germline CDR1 MDHEN, CDR2 SYDVKM. This CDR3 is CASSFGSVVSNQPQHF. The CDR3 DNA follows: TGTGCCAGCAGTTTTGGGTCAGTTGTGAGCAATCAGCCCCAGCATTTT.

The chain recombines TRBV21-1 with TRBJ1-5. TRBV21-1 is marked as a pseudogene. The CDR3 spans 18 residues. As DNA, the CDR3 is TGTGCCAGCAGCAAGGGCGGCACATGGCCAAAAATAAATCAGCCCCAGCATTTT. This sequence encodes CASSKGGTWPKINQPQHF.